This T cell receptor (beta chain) appears in the sequencing data of a study of read filtering for tumor transcriptome and immune sequencing. Study at large: Transcriptome libraries were built from DNase-treated RNA. Study observations and caveats: Compared with RNA-seq, IR-seq gave much higher clonotype depth and reliability. IR-seq and RNA-seq agreed better without single-read clonotypes.

The length of the CDR3 is 13 residues. V lost 4 bases, J lost 9 bases, and 6 bases stayed unmatched. This library used about 400 ng RNA and molecular barcoded adaptors spanning alpha/delta and beta/gamma chains. TCRdb reprocessed the reads via MiXCR and lists one record per CDR3 protein. The table shows some 80,000 distinct CDR3 sequences, with roughly 12% occurring only once. On this clonotype itself: The antigen remains undetermined. No conserved phenylalanine or tryptophan ends this CDR3, so it is likely a read error.

The chain combines TRBV12-3 or TRBV12-4 with TRBJ2-1; 7 nucleotides align to TRBD2. Input material: a population of CD138-negative cells sorted from bone marrow. The receptor was isolated from a donor aged 40 or older with multiple myeloma. The CDR3 bases are TGTGCCAGCAGTTCTCAAACGGGGGGTGAGCAGTTCTTA. Protein sequence: CASSSQTGGEQFL.